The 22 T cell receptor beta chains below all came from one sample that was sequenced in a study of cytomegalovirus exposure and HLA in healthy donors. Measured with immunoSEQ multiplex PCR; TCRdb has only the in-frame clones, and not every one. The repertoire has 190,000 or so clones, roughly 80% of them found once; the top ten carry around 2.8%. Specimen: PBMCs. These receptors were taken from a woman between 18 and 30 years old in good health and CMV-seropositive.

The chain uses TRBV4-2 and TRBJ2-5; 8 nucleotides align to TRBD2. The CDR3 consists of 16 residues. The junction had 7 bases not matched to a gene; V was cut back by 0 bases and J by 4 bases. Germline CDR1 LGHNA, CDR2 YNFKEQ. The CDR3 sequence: CASSQEWRRGAETQYF. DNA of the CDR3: TGTGCCAGCAGCCAAGAATGGAGGCGGGGGGCAGAGACCCAGTACTTC.

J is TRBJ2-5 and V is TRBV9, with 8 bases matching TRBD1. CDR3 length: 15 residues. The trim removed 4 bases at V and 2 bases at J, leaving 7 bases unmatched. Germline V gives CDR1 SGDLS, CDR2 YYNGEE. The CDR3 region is CASSQGAGRQETQYF. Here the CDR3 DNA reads TGTGCCAGCAGCCAGGGGGCAGGCCGGCAAGAGACCCAGTACTTC.

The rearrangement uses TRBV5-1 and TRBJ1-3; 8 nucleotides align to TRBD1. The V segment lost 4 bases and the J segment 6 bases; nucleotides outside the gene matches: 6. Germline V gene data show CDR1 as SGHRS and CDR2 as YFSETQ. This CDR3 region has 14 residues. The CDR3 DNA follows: TGCGCCAGCAGCGCGACAGGGGCTGAAAACACCATATATTTT. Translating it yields CASSATGAENTIYF.

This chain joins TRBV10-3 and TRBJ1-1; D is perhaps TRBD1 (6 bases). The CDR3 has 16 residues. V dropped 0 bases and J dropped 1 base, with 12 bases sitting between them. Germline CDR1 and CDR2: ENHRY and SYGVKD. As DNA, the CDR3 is TGTGCCATCAGTGAGTCGATTCAGGGGCAGAACACTGAAGCTTTCTTT. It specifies CAISESIQGQNTEAFF.

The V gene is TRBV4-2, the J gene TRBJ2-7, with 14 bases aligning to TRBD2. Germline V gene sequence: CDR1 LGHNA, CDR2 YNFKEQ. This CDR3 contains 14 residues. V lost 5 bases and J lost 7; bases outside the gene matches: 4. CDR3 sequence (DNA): TGTGCCAGCAGCTCGGGACTAGCGGGGGCTGAGCAGTACTTC. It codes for CASSSGLAGAEQYF.

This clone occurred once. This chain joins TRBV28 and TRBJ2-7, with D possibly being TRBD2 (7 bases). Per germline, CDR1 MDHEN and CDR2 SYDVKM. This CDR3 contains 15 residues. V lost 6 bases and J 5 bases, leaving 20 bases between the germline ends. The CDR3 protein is CASRGPIGGAHEQYF. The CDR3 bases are TGTGCCAGCAGGGGACCCATTGGGGGGGCCCACGAGCAGTACTTC.

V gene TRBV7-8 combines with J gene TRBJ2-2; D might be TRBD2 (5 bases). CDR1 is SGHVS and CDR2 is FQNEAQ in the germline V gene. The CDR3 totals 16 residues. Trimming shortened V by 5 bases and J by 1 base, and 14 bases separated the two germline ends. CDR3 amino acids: CASSQAAGKNTGELFF. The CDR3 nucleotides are TGTGCCAGCAGCCAAGCGGCGGGCAAGAACACCGGGGAGCTGTTTTTT.

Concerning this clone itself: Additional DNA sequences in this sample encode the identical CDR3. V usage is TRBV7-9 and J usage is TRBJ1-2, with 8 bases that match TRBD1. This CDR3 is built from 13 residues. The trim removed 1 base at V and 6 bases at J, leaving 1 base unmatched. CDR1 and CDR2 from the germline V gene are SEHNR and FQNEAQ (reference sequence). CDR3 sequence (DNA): TGTGCCAGCAGCTTAGGACAGGGGAATGGCTACACCTTC. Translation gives CASSLGQGNGYTF.

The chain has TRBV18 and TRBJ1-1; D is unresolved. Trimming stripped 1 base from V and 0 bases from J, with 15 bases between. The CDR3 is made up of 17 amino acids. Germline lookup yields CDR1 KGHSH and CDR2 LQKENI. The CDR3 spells CASSPLVTEIVNTEAFF. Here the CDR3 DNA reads TGTGCCAGCTCACCACTCGTGACGGAGATTGTGAACACTGAAGCTTTCTTT.

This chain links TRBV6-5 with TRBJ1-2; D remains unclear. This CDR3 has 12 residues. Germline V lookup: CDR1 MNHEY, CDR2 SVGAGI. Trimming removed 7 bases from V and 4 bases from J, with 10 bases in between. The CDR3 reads CASMGGGYGYTF. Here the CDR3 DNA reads TGTGCCAGCATGGGAGGAGGCTATGGCTACACCTTC.

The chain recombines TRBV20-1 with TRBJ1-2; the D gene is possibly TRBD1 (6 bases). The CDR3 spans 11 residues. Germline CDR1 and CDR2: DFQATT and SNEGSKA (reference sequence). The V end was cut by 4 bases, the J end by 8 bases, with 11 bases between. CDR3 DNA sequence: TGCAGTGCTAACCAGGGGAGCGGCTACACCTTC. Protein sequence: CSANQGSGYTF.

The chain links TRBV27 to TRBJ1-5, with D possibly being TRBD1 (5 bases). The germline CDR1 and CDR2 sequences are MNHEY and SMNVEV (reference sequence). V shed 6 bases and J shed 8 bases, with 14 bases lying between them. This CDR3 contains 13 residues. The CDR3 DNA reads TGTGCCAGCAGCCTCCGGGGGAGAGAGCCCCAGCATTTT. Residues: CASSLRGREPQHF.

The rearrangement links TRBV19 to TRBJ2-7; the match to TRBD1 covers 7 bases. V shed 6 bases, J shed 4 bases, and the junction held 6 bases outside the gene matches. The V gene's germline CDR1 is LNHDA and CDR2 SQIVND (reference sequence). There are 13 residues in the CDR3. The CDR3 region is CASSDRAPYEQYF. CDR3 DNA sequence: TGTGCCAGTAGCGACAGGGCTCCGTACGAGCAGTACTTC.

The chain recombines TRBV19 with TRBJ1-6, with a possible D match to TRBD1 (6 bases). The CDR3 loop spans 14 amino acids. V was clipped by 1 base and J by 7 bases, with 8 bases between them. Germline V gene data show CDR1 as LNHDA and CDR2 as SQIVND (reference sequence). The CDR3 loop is CASSIGTENSPLHF. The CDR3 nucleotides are TGTGCCAGTAGTATAGGGACAGAAAATTCACCCCTCCACTTT.

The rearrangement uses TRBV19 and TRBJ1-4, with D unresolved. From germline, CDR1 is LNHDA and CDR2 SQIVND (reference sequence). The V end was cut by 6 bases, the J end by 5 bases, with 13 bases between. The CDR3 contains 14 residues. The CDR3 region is CASSPPTQNEKLFF. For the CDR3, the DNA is TGTGCCAGTAGCCCACCGACTCAAAATGAAAAACTGTTTTTT. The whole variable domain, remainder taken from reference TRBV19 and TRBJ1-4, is DGGITQSPKYLFRKEGQNVTLSCEQNLNHDAMYWYRQDPGQGLRLIYYSQIVNDFQKGDIAEGYSVSREKKESFPLTVTSAQKNPTAFYLCASSPPTQNEKLFFGSGTQLSVL.

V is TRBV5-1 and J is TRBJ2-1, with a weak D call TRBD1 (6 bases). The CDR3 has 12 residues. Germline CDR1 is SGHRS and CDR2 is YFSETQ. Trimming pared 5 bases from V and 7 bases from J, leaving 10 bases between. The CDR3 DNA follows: TGCGCCAGCAGAATAGGGGGAAATGAGCAGTTCTTC. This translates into CASRIGGNEQFF.

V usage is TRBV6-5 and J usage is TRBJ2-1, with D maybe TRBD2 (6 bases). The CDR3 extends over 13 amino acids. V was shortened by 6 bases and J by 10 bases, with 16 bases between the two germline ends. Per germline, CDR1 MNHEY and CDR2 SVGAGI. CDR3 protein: CASSSTSRREQFF. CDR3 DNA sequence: TGTGCCAGCAGCTCAACTAGCCGTCGGGAGCAGTTCTTC.

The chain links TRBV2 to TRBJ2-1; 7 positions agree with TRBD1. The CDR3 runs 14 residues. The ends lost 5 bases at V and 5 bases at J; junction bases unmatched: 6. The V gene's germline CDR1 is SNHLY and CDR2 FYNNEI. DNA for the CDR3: TGTGCCAGCAGTCTCCGGGACAGAAACAATGAGCAGTTCTTC. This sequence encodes CASSLRDRNNEQFF.

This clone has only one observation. The CDR3 DNA reads as TGTGCCAGCAGCGTAGGGGGACAGGGCTCTTCACCCCTCCACTTT. It is translated as CASSVGGQGSSPLHF. The chain links TRBV9 to TRBJ1-6; 9 bases line up with TRBD1. CDR1 SGDLS and CDR2 YYNGEE come from the germline V gene. The CDR3 is made up of 15 amino acids. The ends lost 0 bases at V and 9 bases at J; junction bases unmatched: 4.

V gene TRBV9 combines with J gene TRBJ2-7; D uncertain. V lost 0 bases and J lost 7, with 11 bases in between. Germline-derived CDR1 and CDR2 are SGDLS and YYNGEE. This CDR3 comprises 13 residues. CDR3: CASSVVLHGEQYF. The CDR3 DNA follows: TGTGCCAGCAGCGTAGTCCTCCACGGGGAGCAGTACTTC.

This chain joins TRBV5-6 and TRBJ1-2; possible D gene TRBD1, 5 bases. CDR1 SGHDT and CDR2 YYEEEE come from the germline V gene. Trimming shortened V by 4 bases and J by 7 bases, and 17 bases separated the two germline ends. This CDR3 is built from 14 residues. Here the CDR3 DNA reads TGTGCCAGCAGCCAAACGGGCGGGGCAGGTGGCTACACCTTC. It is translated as CASSQTGGAGGYTF.

The CDR3 coding sequence is TGTGCCAGCAGCTTGGCACGGTACTATGGCTACACCTTC. This encodes CASSLARYYGYTF. This chain joins TRBV5-4 and TRBJ1-2; the D is unclear. The germline V gene has CDR1 SGHNT and CDR2 YYREEE (reference sequence). Trimming removed 0 bases from V and 3 bases from J, with 6 bases in between. This CDR3 region has 13 residues.